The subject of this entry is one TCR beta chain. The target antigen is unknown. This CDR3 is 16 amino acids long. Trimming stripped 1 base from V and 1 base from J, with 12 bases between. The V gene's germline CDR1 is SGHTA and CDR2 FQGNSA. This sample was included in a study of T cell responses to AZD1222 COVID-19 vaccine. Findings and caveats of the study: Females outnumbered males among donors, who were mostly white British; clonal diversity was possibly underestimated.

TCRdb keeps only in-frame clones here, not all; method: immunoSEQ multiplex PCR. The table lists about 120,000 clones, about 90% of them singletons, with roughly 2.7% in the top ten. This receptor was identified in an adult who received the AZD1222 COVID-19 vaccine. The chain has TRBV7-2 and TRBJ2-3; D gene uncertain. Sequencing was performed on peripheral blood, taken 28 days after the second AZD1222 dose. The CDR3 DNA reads TGTGCCAGCAGCTTAGTTGGTGATGGTCGCACAGATACGCAGTATTTT. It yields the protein CASSLVGDGRTDTQYF. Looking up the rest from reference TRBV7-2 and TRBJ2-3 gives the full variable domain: GAGVSQSPSNKVTEKGKDVELRCDPISGHTALYWYRQSLGQGLEFLIYFQGNSAPDKSGLPSDRFSAERTGGSVSTLTIQRTQQEDSAVYLCASSLVGDGRTDTQYFGPGTRLTVL.